These T cell receptor beta chains were read from a single sample in a study of PD-L1 blockade in urothelial cancer. TCRdb keeps only in-frame clones here, not all; method: immunoSEQ multiplex PCR. The data contain 33,000 or so clones, over 75% of them singletons. The source material was PBMCs, sampled around atezolizumab (anti-PD-L1) treatment. The receptors here all came from a man between 65 and 79 years old with urothelial cancer. Both conserved end residues are part of each CDR3. A D gene is named only where the DNA matches it firmly. Clone size is not always given. Where it is, it says once, few, many or a class for expanded clones.

j_call	clone_size	v_call	d_call	cdr3_nt	cdr3_aa
TRBJ2-4	-	TRBV25-1	TRBD1	TGTGCCAGCAGTGATGACAGGGGAAGTTTAGCCAAAAACATTCAGTACTTC	CASSDDRGSLAKNIQYF
TRBJ1-2	-	TRBV7-9	-	TGTGCCAGCAGTCCTGGGCCCGTCTATGGCTACACCTTC	CASSPGPVYGYTF
TRBJ1-2	few	TRBV7-2	-	TGTGCCAGCAGTGAAGAGGGAGGGGCCCTGGGCGGCTACACCTTC	CASSEEGGALGGYTF
TRBJ1-1	-	TRBV7-2	-	TGTGCCAGCAGCCCTCGTCGGCAGGCGAACACTGAAGCTTTCTTT	CASSPRRQANTEAFF
TRBJ2-1	once	TRBV7-3	TRBD2	TGTGCCAGCAGCTTAGGTACTAGCGGGAGGAATGAGCAGTTCTTC	CASSLGTSGRNEQFF
TRBJ1-1	-	TRBV19	TRBD1	TGTGCCAGTAGTCTTCCGACAGGGGGCGCAGGTTTTGGCACTGAAGCTTTCTTT	CASSLPTGGAGFGTEAFF
TRBJ1-1	few	TRBV10-3	-	TGTGCCATCAGACCCTCGACAGGCGGAACTGAAGCTTTCTTT	CAIRPSTGGTEAFF
TRBJ2-5	-	TRBV21-1	-	TGTGCCAGCAGCAAAGGCGGGAGGGCGGACTCCCAAGAGACCCAGTACTTC	CASSKGGRADSQETQYF
TRBJ1-2	-	TRBV20-1	-	TGCAGTGCTAACAGAAACTATGGCTACACCTTC	CSANRNYGYTF
TRBJ2-7	-	TRBV7-2	TRBD2	TGTGCCAGCAGCTTAGGCCAGACTAGCGGAGAGCAGTACTTC	CASSLGQTSGEQYF
TRBJ1-2	-	TRBV28	TRBD1	TGTGCCAGCAGTTTAGATGGCGGGACAGGGGAGGGCTACACCTTC	CASSLDGGTGEGYTF
TRBJ2-5	-	TRBV30	-	TGTGCCTGGAGTCCCCCGGGACAAGAGACCCAGTACTTC	CAWSPPGQETQYF
TRBJ1-1	-	TRBV5-1	TRBD1	TGCGCCAGCAGCGTACTCCGACAGGGAGGGAACACTGAAGCTTTCTTT	CASSVLRQGGNTEAFF
TRBJ2-1	-	TRBV29-1	TRBD2	TGCAGCGTTGGGGGCAAGACTAGCGGTTCACGGAATGAGCAGTTCTTC	CSVGGKTSGSRNEQFF
TRBJ1-2	-	TRBV7-3	-	TGTGCCAGCAGCTCCGACGGAGCTAACTATGGCTACACCTTC	CASSSDGANYGYTF
TRBJ1-1	-	TRBV10-3	-	TGTGCCATCGGGAGAGGTACTGAAGCTTTCTTT	CAIGRGTEAFF
TRBJ2-7	-	TRBV10-1	-	TGCGCCAGTTCTAGGGGTTTGGACGAGCAGTACTTC	CASSRGLDEQYF
TRBJ1-2	-	TRBV7-2	-	TGTGCCAGCAGCCCCAGGGGACTACGAGGGGGCTACACCTTC	CASSPRGLRGGYTF
TRBJ1-1	-	TRBV5-4	TRBD1	TGTGCCAGCAGCCCGTCGACAGGGGTGAACACTGAAGCTTTCTTT	CASSPSTGVNTEAFF
TRBJ1-2	few	TRBV4-3	-	TGCGCCAGCAGCAAAACCGGGATCCCCTATGGCTACACCTTC	CASSKTGIPYGYTF
TRBJ2-7	-	TRBV7-9	TRBD2	TGTGCCAGCAGCTCAACACTAGCGGGAGGCATCCAAGGGTCCTACGAGCAGTACTTC	CASSSTLAGGIQGSYEQYF
TRBJ2-7	once	TRBV30	TRBD2	TGTGCCTGGAGTGTAGGCGGGGGTCTTTACGAGCAGTACTTC	CAWSVGGGLYEQYF
TRBJ1-4	-	TRBV10-3	TRBD1	TGTGCCATCAGTCGCGACAGGGTGGATGAAAAACTGTTTTTT	CAISRDRVDEKLFF
TRBJ1-2	-	TRBV7-7	-	TGTGCAGCGGGGGGGACCTATGGCTACACCTTC	CAAGGTYGYTF
TRBJ2-1	-	TRBV6-5	TRBD2	TGTGCCAGCAGTTACTCCCTAGCGGCTTACAATGAGCAGTTCTTC	CASSYSLAAYNEQFF
TRBJ1-4	once	TRBV6-1	TRBD1	TGTGCCAGCAGTGAAAAGGGCAGGGGGCATTTAACTAATGAAAAACTGTTTTTT	CASSEKGRGHLTNEKLFF
TRBJ1-1	few	TRBV27	-	TGTGCCAGCAGGGACGGGACACTATGGACTGAAGCTTTCTTT	CASRDGTLWTEAFF
TRBJ2-3	once	TRBV6-5	TRBD2	TGTGCCAGCAGTTACCAGCGGGGTCGCACAGATACGCAGTATTTT	CASSYQRGRTDTQYF
TRBJ2-7	-	TRBV28	TRBD2	TGTGCCAGCTGTAGCGGGAGATACGAGCAGTACTTC	CASCSGRYEQYF
TRBJ2-7	-	TRBV4-2	TRBD2	TGTGCCAGCAGTTTCGGAGCGGGAGGGGGCTACGAGCAGTACTTC	CASSFGAGGGYEQYF
TRBJ2-7	-	TRBV7-8	TRBD2	TGTGCCAGCAGCTGGGGGGGGAGGGCCTACGAGCAGTACTTC	CASSWGGRAYEQYF
TRBJ1-2	few	TRBV7-2	-	TGTGCCAGCAGCCTCCTACAGGGATCTGGCTACACCTTC	CASSLLQGSGYTF
TRBJ1-5	few	TRBV7-8	TRBD1	TGTGCCAGCAGCTCGACCGGGACAGGGTTCGATCAGCCCCAGCATTTT	CASSSTGTGFDQPQHF
TRBJ1-1	-	TRBV5-1	-	TGCGCCAGCAGTTTCGATGCGGTCACTGAAGCTTTCTTT	CASSFDAVTEAFF
TRBJ1-6	-	TRBV5-1	TRBD1	TGCGCCAGCAGCGACAGGACAGGGGGAAATTCACCCCTCCACTTT	CASSDRTGGNSPLHF
TRBJ2-1	-	TRBV7-2	TRBD2	TGTGCCAGCAGCCTCTACCACCCCGGGACTAGCGGGGGGGAGCAGTTCTTC	CASSLYHPGTSGGEQFF
TRBJ1-5	-	TRBV19	-	TGTGCCAGTAGTAGCGGGGGGGGCAATCAGCCCCAGCATTTT	CASSSGGGNQPQHF
TRBJ2-1	-	TRBV7-9	-	TGTGCCAGCAGCTTACCTGGGACTGTCAATGAGCAGTTCTTC	CASSLPGTVNEQFF
TRBJ2-1	-	TRBV5-1	TRBD1	TGCGCCAGCAGCCCGCTGGGGGACAGGTATAATGAGCAGTTCTTC	CASSPLGDRYNEQFF
TRBJ2-7	-	TRBV9	-	TGTGCCAGCAGCGTAGGTACATCCTACGAGCAGTACTTC	CASSVGTSYEQYF
TRBJ2-7	-	TRBV6-1	-	TGTGCCAGCAGCGTTTACGAGCAGTACTTC	CASSVYEQYF
TRBJ1-2	-	TRBV5-1	-	TGCGCCAGCAGCTTGGAAGGAACGGGCTATGGCTACACCTTC	CASSLEGTGYGYTF
TRBJ1-2	-	TRBV2	-	TGTGCCAGCAGGGTCGACACAGCGGATAACTATGGCTACACCTTC	CASRVDTADNYGYTF
TRBJ2-3	-	TRBV5-6	-	TGTGCCAGTGGACGGAGCGGTTTGACAGATACGCAGTATTTT	CASGRSGLTDTQYF
TRBJ1-1	-	TRBV7-3	-	TGTGCCAGCGGGGGCCAGTGGGGGACTGAAGCTTTCTTT	CASGGQWGTEAFF
TRBJ1-5	-	TRBV7-9	-	TGTGCCAGCAGCTTAGTGGGGGGGGGACAGCCCCAGCATTTT	CASSLVGGGQPQHF
TRBJ1-5	-	TRBV15	-	TGTGCCACCAGCAGAGTGAGCGGGACAACCGGGAATCAGCCCCAGCATTTT	CATSRVSGTTGNQPQHF
TRBJ2-7	-	TRBV5-5	TRBD2	TGTGCCAGCAGCTTGTCGTCGGGACTAGGCTACGAGCAGTACTTC	CASSLSSGLGYEQYF